A single sample gave rise to the 13 T cell receptor beta chains below, sequenced in a study of T cells in Graves' hyperthyroidism and ophthalmopathy. The source material, RNA transcripts, was used to amplify TCR beta CDR3 regions. Researchers ran a first-round RT-PCR on the TCR CDR3 using the HTBI primer set. TCRdb reprocessed the multiplex PCR reads with MiXCR, giving one entry per CDR3 protein. The sample yields approximately 420,000 distinct CDR3 sequences, about 15% seen once. Sequenced input: blood. The receptors were sampled from a woman younger than 45 with Graves' hyperthyroidism.

This chain joins TRBV5-6 and TRBJ1-1; 8 bases agree with TRBD1. Germline assignment: CDR1 SGHDT and CDR2 YYEEEE. The V and J ends lost 2 bases and 5 bases, in that order; junction bases with no gene match: 11. This CDR3 spans 16 amino acids. CDR3 sequence (DNA): TGTGCCAGCAGCTTTTATCTGGCAGGGGGCATTACTGAAGCTTTCTTT. The encoded protein is CASSFYLAGGITEAFF.

This clonotype was counted ten times or more. The chain links TRBV7-9 to TRBJ2-7; TRBD2 agrees at 7 bases. The CDR3 consists of 13 residues. CDR1 and CDR2 (germline): SEHNR, FQNEAQ (reference sequence). With 4 bases clipped from V and 3 bases from J, the junction kept 3 bases outside the gene matches. CDR3: CASSWWGGYEQYF. CDR3 coding DNA: TGTGCCAGCAGCTGGTGGGGGGGCTACGAGCAGTACTTC.

This clonotype occurred many times. This chain uses TRBV3-1 with TRBJ2-1; D perhaps matches TRBD2 (5 bases). Germline CDR1 is LGHDT and CDR2 is YNNKEL (reference sequence). Trimming cost V 4 bases and J 1 base, with 11 bases left between them. The CDR3 length is 15 residues. CDR3 nucleotides: TGTGCCAGCAGCCCCCAGGACTTGTCCTACAATGAGCAGTTCTTC. The encoded protein is CASSPQDLSYNEQFF.

This clonotype was recorded many times. The chain is built from TRBV28 and TRBJ2-5; 15 positions match TRBD2. Germline trimming cut 7 bases from V and 5 bases from J; bases unmatched to any gene: 11. CDR3 size: 17 residues. Germline loops: CDR1 MDHEN, CDR2 SYDVKM. CDR3 sequence (DNA): TGTGCCAGCACCCAGGGACTAGCGGGAGGTAAAGGGGAGACCCAGTACTTC. Translating gives CASTQGLAGGKGETQYF.

The V and J genes are TRBV6-1 and TRBJ2-6, with 9 nucleotides matching TRBD1. Germline V CDR1 and CDR2: MNHNS, SASEGT. CDR3 length equals 21 residues. Losses at the gene ends were 5 bases for V and 0 bases for J; bases not matched to a gene: 17. In DNA, the CDR3 is TGTGCCAGCAGTCCCAGACAGGGGGTAATCCCCCAGAGCTCTGGGGCCAACGTCCTGACTTTC. Translated: CASSPRQGVIPQSSGANVLTF.

This clonotype was counted ten times or more. The V call is TRBV28, the J call TRBJ2-3, with 10 bases that match TRBD2. CDR1 is MDHEN and CDR2 is SYDVKM in the germline V gene. The J segment lost 6 bases and the V segment lost 6 bases, leaving 6 bases of the junction unmatched. CDR3 length: 14 amino acids. The CDR3 sequence: CASRTSGIIDTQYF. In DNA form, the CDR3 reads TGTGCCAGCAGAACTAGCGGGATAATCGATACGCAGTATTTT.

This clonotype has a count of ten or more. The gene calls are TRBV28 and TRBJ2-3; no firm D call. Germline assignment: CDR1 MDHEN and CDR2 SYDVKM. The CDR3 runs to 15 residues. Trimming took off 1 base at V and 2 bases at J, with 10 bases between the two ends. The CDR3 protein is CASSLSVVDTDTQYF. The DNA of the CDR3 is TGTGCCAGCAGTTTATCAGTAGTGGACACAGATACGCAGTATTTT.

This clonotype was counted many times. This rearrangement joins TRBV3-1 to TRBJ2-7; D assignment may be TRBD1 or TRBD2 (5 bases each). The CDR3 has 15 residues. The V gene lost 2 bases and the J gene lost 3 bases, with 14 bases spanning the gap. CDR1 is LGHDT, CDR2 YNNKEL, per germline (reference sequence). The CDR3 region is CASSQLGTAGYEQYF. The DNA of the CDR3 is TGTGCCAGCAGCCAACTCGGGACCGCTGGCTACGAGCAGTACTTC.

Comments on this clonotype: The junction shows a germline mismatch at one end, possibly a read error. The gene calls are TRBV3-1 and TRBJ2-3, with 8 bases lining up with TRBD2. Germline CDR1 LGHDT, CDR2 YNNKEL (reference sequence). The CDR3 runs 17 residues. CDR3 region: CTSSQEIPAGGTDTQYF. CDR3 nucleotide sequence: TGTACCAGCAGCCAAGAAATTCCAGCGGGAGGCACAGATACGCAGTATTTT.

V gene TRBV27 combines with J gene TRBJ2-7, with D possibly matching TRBD1 (6 bases). The ends were cut back, 1 base at V and 0 bases at J, with 10 bases in the middle. Germline V CDR1 and CDR2: MNHEY, SMNVEV (reference sequence). The CDR3 contains 15 residues. CDR3 residues: CASSLFRGVSYEQYF. CDR3 nucleotides: TGTGCCAGCAGTTTATTCAGGGGTGTCTCCTACGAGCAGTACTTC.

In this sample, this clonotype turned up many times. In DNA form, the CDR3 reads TGTGCCAGCAGTTCGATTGACAGGGGGTCTTACGAGCAGTACTTC. This encodes CASSSIDRGSYEQYF. The chain is built from TRBV6-1 and TRBJ2-7, with 9 positions matching TRBD1. This CDR3 has 15 amino acids. From germline, CDR1 is MNHNS and CDR2 SASEGT. The V segment lost 5 bases and the J segment 4 bases; nucleotides outside the gene matches: 9.

Remarks on this clonotype: This could be a read error, since a much larger clone is one nucleotide away. The chain carries TRBV5-5 and TRBJ1-6, with unresolved D. Germline V gene data show CDR1 as SGHKS and CDR2 as YYEKEE (reference sequence). V was trimmed by 2 bases and J by 4 bases, leaving 7 bases between them. The CDR3 sequence is 14 residues long. CDR3 amino acids: CASSFHLYNSPLHF. The CDR3 bases are TGTGCCAGCAGCTTTCACCTTTATAATTCACCCCTCCACTTT.

There are many counts of this clonotype. The chain couples TRBV27 to TRBJ2-1; 8 nucleotides align to TRBD2. The germline gives CDR1 MNHEY, CDR2 SMNVEV (reference sequence). J was trimmed by 1 base and V by 10 bases; bases with no gene match: 6. The CDR3 covers 14 residues. CDR3 bases: TGTGCCACCGGGGGGGGCACTTCCTACAATGAGCAGTTCTTC. Its protein is CATGGGTSYNEQFF.